These T cell receptor beta chains were read from a single sample in a study of blood T cell repertoires in COVID-19. The repertoire was sequenced with immunoSEQ multiplex PCR; TCRdb's copy has only in-frame clones and lacks some. The table lists a few hundred thousand clones, more than 70% of them singletons. Sequencing was done on a sample of peripheral blood. The receptors derive from a man aged 18 to 30 who had recovered from COVID-19. Each CDR3 is given with its conserved first and last residue. The D gene is left open where the match is weak. For some rows the clone size is stated as once, few or many, or as a class when expanded; others skip it.

j_call v_call clone_size d_call cdr3_nt cdr3_aa
TRBJ1-4 TRBV10-3 once TRBD1 TGTGCCATCAGCTCACAGGGGAATGAAAAACTGTTTTTT CAISSQGNEKLFF
TRBJ2-7 TRBV14 - - TGTGCCAGCAGCTCCGGAACCAGGTACGAGCAGTACTTC CASSSGTRYEQYF
TRBJ1-4 TRBV7-8 - TRBD1 TGTGCCAGCAGCCGAGGGACAGCAACTAATGAAAAACTGTTTTTT CASSRGTATNEKLFF
TRBJ1-2 TRBV4-3 once - TGCGCCAGCAGCCAACCCGGGAGGAGAAACTATGGCTACACCTTC CASSQPGRRNYGYTF
TRBJ1-6 TRBV7-9 - TRBD1 TGTGCCAGCAGCCAAGGGACAGGGTATAATTCACCCCTCCACTTT CASSQGTGYNSPLHF
TRBJ2-3 TRBV7-8 - TRBD1 TGTGCCAGCAGCTCCGGGACAGTGGCCACAGATACGCAGTATTTT CASSSGTVATDTQYF
TRBJ2-6 TRBV2 - - TGTGCCAGCAGGGCCGGGACTTCTGGGGCCAACGTCCTGACTTTC CASRAGTSGANVLTF
TRBJ1-3 TRBV7-8 few TRBD1 TGTGCCAGCACCAACCCGAACCAGGGGGCGGGAGACACCATATATTTT CASTNPNQGAGDTIYF
TRBJ2-7 TRBV3-1/TRBV3-2 - TRBD2 TGTGCCAGCAGCCAAATAGGGAGCGGGAGCTCCTACGAGCAGTACTTC CASSQIGSGSSYEQYF
TRBJ1-1 TRBV29-1 - - TGCAGCGTTGAACGCCAGTTGAACACTGAAGCTTTCTTT CSVERQLNTEAFF
TRBJ1-1 TRBV11-2 few TRBD1 TGTGCCAGCAGCCCAACGACAGGGTATTTTGAAGCTTTCTTT CASSPTTGYFEAFF
TRBJ2-3 TRBV7-8 - TRBD2 TGTGCCAGCACCGGGCGGGGGGGCATTGGCACAGATACGCAGTATTTT CASTGRGGIGTDTQYF